This TCR beta chain is drawn from a study of beta chain features in type 1 diabetes. Turning to the study itself: Regarding age, gender and cell yields, patients proved similar to healthy donors. Study results and limitations: At VDJ recombination sites, type 1 diabetes patients had fewer insertions and more deleted nucleotides. Moderate yet significant TCRB CDR3 shortening was seen in Type 1 diabetes patients in all four CD4+ subsets.

The V gene lost 2 bases and the J gene lost 5 bases, with 9 bases spanning the gap. The CDR3 extends over 12 amino acids. CDR1 is GTSNPN and CDR2 is SVGIG in the germline V gene (reference sequence). cDNA synthesis used the whole RNA isolate, giving expressed TCRB sequences. Some 3.6 million reads was the average for naive, central memory and regulatory T cell samples. Repertoires were generated with immunoSEQ multiplex PCR, while TCRdb's copy carries only in-frame clones and drops some. The sample shows roughly 160,000 clones, 7.8% of them seen only once. Blood was drawn once from each donor into heparinised tubes. The draws averaged about 0.11 L. This clone was seen more than once but under ten times. As yet, its antigen is unknown.

The receptor was derived from a woman aged 40 to 50 with type 1 diabetes. The chain couples TRBV30 to TRBJ2-5; the D is unclear. The specimen was central memory CD4+ T cells from blood. CDR3 residues: CAWSTQVETQYF. CDR3 nucleotide sequence: TGTGCCTGGAGTACTCAGGTCGAGACCCAGTACTTC. Using reference TRBV30 and TRBJ2-5 for the parts outside the CDR3, the full variable domain is SQTIHQWPATLVQPVGSPLSLECTVEGTSNPNLYWYRQAAGRGLQLLFYSVGIGQISSEVPQNLSASRPQDRQFILSSKKLLLSDSGFYLCAWSTQVETQYFGPGTRLLVL.